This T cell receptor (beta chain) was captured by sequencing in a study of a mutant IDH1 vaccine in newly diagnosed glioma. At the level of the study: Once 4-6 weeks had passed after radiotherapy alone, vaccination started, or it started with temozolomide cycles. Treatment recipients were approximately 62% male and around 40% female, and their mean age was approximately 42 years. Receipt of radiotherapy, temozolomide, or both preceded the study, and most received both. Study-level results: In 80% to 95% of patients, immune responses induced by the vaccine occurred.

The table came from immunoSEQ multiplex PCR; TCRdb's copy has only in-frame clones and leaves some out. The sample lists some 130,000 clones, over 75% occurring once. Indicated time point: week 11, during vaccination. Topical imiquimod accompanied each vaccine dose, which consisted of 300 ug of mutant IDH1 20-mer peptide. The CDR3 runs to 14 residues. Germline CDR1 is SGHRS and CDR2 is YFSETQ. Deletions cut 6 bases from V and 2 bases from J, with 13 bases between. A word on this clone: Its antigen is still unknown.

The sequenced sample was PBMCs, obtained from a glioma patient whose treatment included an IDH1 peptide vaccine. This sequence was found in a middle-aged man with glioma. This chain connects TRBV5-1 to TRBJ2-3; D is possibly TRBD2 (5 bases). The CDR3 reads CASKFTGVTDTQYF. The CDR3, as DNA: TGCGCCAGCAAGTTTACCGGGGTCACAGATACGCAGTATTTT.